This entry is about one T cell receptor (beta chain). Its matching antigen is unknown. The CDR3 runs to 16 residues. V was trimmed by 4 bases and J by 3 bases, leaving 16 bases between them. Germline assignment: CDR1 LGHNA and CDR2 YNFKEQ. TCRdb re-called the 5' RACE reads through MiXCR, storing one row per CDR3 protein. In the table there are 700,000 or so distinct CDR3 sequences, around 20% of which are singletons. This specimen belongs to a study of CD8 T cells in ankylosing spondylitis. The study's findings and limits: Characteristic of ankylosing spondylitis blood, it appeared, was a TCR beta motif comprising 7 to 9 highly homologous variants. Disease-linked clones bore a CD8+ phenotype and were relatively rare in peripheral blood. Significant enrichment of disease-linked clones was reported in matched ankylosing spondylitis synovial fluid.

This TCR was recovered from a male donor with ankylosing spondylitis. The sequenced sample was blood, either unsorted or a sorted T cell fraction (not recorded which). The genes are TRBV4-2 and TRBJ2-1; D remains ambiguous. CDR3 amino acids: CASSRATQSGYNEQFF. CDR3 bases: TGTGCCAGCAGCCGCGCGACACAGTCCGGCTACAATGAGCAGTTCTTC.